This T cell receptor (beta chain) was documented in a study of technical replicates of blood from several donors. This table comes from immunoSEQ multiplex PCR, and its TCRdb copy is limited to in-frame clones, with some not included. This sample has 99,000 or so clones, with 95% found just once. Germline assignment: CDR1 SGHTS and CDR2 YDEGEE. Trimming pared 3 bases from V and 5 bases from J, leaving 16 bases between. CDR3 length: 15 amino acids. The specimen sequenced was T cells isolated from PBMCs. The rearrangement uses TRBV5-8 and TRBJ2-3, with D possibly being TRBD2 (5 bases). The clonotype was recovered from a human donor in good health. CDR3 sequence (DNA): TGTGCCAGCAGCTGGTCTAGCCGGGCGGGAGATACGCAGTATTTT. It is translated as CASSWSSRAGDTQYF. The variable domain in full, with the rest retrieved from reference TRBV5-8 and TRBJ2-3, is EAGVTQSPTHLIKTRGQQATLRCSPISGHTSVYWYQQALGLGLQFLLWYDEGEERNRGNFPPRFSGRQFPNYSSELNVNALELEDSALYLCASSWSSRAGDTQYFGPGTRLTVL.